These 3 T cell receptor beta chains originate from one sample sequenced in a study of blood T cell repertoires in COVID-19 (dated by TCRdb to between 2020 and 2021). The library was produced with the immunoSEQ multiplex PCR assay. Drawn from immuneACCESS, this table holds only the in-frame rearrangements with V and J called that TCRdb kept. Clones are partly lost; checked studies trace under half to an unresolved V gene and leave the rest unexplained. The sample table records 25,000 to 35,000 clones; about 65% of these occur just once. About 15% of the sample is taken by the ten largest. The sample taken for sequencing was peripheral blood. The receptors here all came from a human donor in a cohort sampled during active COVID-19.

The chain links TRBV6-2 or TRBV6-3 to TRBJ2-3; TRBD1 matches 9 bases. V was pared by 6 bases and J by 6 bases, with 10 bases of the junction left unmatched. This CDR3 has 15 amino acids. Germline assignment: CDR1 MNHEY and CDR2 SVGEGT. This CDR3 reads CASSPGTGMLDTQYF. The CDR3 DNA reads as TGTGCCAGCAGCCCCGGGACAGGGATGTTGGATACGCAGTATTTT.

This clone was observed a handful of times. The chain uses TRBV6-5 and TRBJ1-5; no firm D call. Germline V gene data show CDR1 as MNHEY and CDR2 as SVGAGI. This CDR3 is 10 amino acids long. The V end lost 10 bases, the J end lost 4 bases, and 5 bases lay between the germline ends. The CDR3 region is CAILNQPQHF. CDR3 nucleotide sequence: TGTGCCATTCTTAATCAGCCCCAGCATTTT.

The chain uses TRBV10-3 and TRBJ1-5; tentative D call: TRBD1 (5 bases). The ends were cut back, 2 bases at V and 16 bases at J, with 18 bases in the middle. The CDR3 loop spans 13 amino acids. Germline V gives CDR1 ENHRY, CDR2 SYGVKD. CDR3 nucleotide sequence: TGTGCCATCAGTGAGCCGGACACAATGCAATATCATTTT. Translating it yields CAISEPDTMQYHF.